This TCR beta chain stems from a study of blood T cells in healthy people across ages. This clonotype came up a few times. What it binds is not known. Alongside a J-beta primer mix, a sample-barcoded 5' primer served in a second PCR lasting roughly 7 to 12 cycles. TCRdb processed the 5' RACE reads anew with MiXCR; each CDR3 protein has one entry. The sample holds approximately 2,000,000 distinct CDR3 sequences; about two fifths are singletons and the top ten take 20% to 25%. The CDR3 is made up of 18 amino acids. Germline V gene data show CDR1 as LGHNA and CDR2 as YSLEER. With 0 bases clipped from V and 4 bases from J, the junction kept 12 bases outside the gene matches. Findings of the study overall: Unsorted PBMC input precluded a conclusive naive versus antigen-experienced comparison. Per million T cells, TCR beta diversity dropped about linearly as age rose.

The receptor was derived from a human donor in good health. The V and J genes are TRBV4-3 and TRBJ2-3; 8 bases match TRBD2. Sequenced: blood. The CDR3 spells CASSQDLRGGLAADTQYF. The CDR3 nucleotides read TGCGCCAGCAGCCAAGATTTACGTGGCGGACTAGCTGCAGATACGCAGTATTTT.